This T cell receptor beta chain was sequenced for a study of blood T cell repertoires in COVID-19. Looking at the study overall: Acute and convalescent COVID-19 samples came from the United States, Italy and Spain. Sample material is recorded as cDNA or gDNA derived from T cells, B-cell-depleted T cells, or PBMCs.

V was clipped by 0 bases and J by 6 bases, with 14 bases between them. Germline V gives CDR1 MNHEY, CDR2 SVGEGT. The CDR3 runs to 15 residues. Study processing details: Amplifying reference gene primers gave estimates of nucleated cell counts. Data came from immunoSEQ multiplex PCR; TCRdb stores just in-frame clones and leaves some out. The D gene and trimming were derived from the DNA, and the V and J assignments and clone size from that table. The data show 200,000 to 300,000 clones, nearly 90% seen once. This clone was detected a few times. This TCR derives from a human donor in a cohort sampled during active COVID-19. What was sequenced was peripheral blood. This chain joins TRBV6-2 or TRBV6-3 and TRBJ1-2; a possible D gene is TRBD1 (5 bases). Here the CDR3 reads CASSYSGLITHGYTF. The CDR3 DNA reads TGTGCCAGCAGTTACTCGGGACTCATTACACATGGCTACACCTTC.